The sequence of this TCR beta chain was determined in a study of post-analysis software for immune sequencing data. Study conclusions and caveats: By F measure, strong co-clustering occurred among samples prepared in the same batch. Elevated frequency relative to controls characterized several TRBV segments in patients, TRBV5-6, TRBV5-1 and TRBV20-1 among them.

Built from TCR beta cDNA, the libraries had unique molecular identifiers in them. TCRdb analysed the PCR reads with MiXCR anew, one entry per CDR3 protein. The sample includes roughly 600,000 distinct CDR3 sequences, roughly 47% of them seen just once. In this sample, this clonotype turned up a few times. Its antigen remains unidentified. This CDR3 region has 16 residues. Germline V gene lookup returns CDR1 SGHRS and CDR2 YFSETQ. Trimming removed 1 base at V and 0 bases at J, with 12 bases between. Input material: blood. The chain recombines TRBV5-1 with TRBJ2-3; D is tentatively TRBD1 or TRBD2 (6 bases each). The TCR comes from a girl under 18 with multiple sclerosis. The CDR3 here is CASSLFPGASTDTQYF. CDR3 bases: TGCGCCAGCAGCTTGTTTCCGGGGGCGAGCACAGATACGCAGTATTTT.